The T cell receptor (beta chain) under discussion was sequenced for a study of blood T cell repertoires in COVID-19. Study overall: Samples of COVID-19 (acute and convalescent) were obtained from the United States, Italy and Spain.

CDR1 is SEHNR, CDR2 FQNEAQ, per germline (reference sequence). CDR3 length equals 15 residues. Trimming left V 1 base short and J 4 bases short, with 11 bases between. Original processing methods: Counts of nucleated cells, estimated from reference gene primer amplification, were obtained. Libraries were prepared by immunoSEQ multiplex PCR; TCRdb keeps only in-frame clonotypes and omits some of them. For V, J and clone size, that table is used; D and trimming come from the DNA. The profile shows tens of thousands of clones, 87% of them singletons. The receptor's source is a human donor with acute or convalescent COVID-19. The donor label of this sample is uncertain. The rearrangement links TRBV7-9 to TRBJ1-3; TRBD1 is a possible D gene (6 bases). What was sequenced was peripheral blood. CDR3 DNA: TGTGCCAGCAGCTTAGAGGCTACAGGGGGAAACACCATATATTTT. It is translated as CASSLEATGGNTIYF.